This T cell receptor (beta chain) was identified in a study of blood T cells in healthy people across ages. At least ten counts were recorded for this clonotype. The CDR3 has 13 amino acids. CDR1 is SQVTM and CDR2 is ANQGSEA in the germline V gene. V lost 4 bases, J lost 3 bases, and 5 bases stayed unmatched. A second PCR of roughly 7 to 11 cycles used a sample-barcoded 5' primer and a J-beta primer mix. Using its own MiXCR run on the 5' RACE reads, TCRdb lists one record per CDR3 protein. This sample has over 950,000 distinct CDR3 sequences, with 51% found just once. The sequencing input was blood. The TCR was taken from a woman aged 60 to 75 in good health. V and J are TRBV29-1 and TRBJ2-7, with 8 bases fitting TRBD1. CDR3: CSVVSGGFYEQYF. CDR3 bases: TGCAGCGTTGTTTCAGGGGGCTTCTACGAGCAGTACTTC.